A single sample gave rise to the 29 T cell receptor beta chains below, sequenced in a study of blood T cell repertoires in COVID-19. Repertoires were generated with immunoSEQ multiplex PCR, while TCRdb's copy carries only in-frame clones and drops some. The table includes roughly 170,000 clones, about 83% detected once. Input material: peripheral blood. These receptors were taken from a woman between 70 and 85 years old with COVID-19, enrolled during active disease.

This clone appeared a single time. The J gene is TRBJ2-4, the V gene TRBV6-5; 12 bases map to TRBD2. J was trimmed by 1 base and V by 7 bases; bases with no gene match: 2. The CDR3 runs 15 residues. Germline CDR1 and CDR2: MNHEY and SVGAGI. CDR3 amino acids: CASKTSGSAKNIQYF. The CDR3 nucleotides are TGTGCCAGCAAGACTAGCGGGAGTGCCAAAAACATTCAGTACTTC.

V is TRBV9 and J is TRBJ1-4, with D possibly TRBD1 on 5 matching bases. The V gene lost 4 bases and the J gene lost 7 bases, with 20 bases spanning the gap. From germline, CDR1 is SGDLS and CDR2 YYNGEE. CDR3 length: 16 residues. This CDR3 is CASSLSARGFGEKLFF. The CDR3 region has the DNA TGTGCCAGCAGCCTCTCCGCTCGGGGGTTCGGTGAAAAACTGTTTTTT.

The CDR3, as DNA: TGTGCCTGGAGTGCACAGGGGGCGCTGGGCTATGGCTACACCTTC. Translated, it gives CAWSAQGALGYGYTF. The rearrangement uses TRBV30 and TRBJ1-2, with TRBD1 identical over 9 bases. V shed 1 base, J shed 4 bases, and the junction held 7 bases outside the gene matches. Germline V lookup: CDR1 GTSNPN, CDR2 SVGIG (reference sequence). This CDR3 has 15 amino acids.

The chain joins TRBV4-1 to TRBJ2-7, with D maybe TRBD1 (6 bases). The CDR3 is 15 amino acids. With 1 base removed from V and 6 bases from J, the gap between germline ends came to 16 bases. CDR1 and CDR2 (germline): MGHRA, YSYEKL. Here the CDR3 reads CASSQAFNRAGEQYF. CDR3 DNA sequence: TGCGCCAGCAGCCAAGCGTTCAACAGGGCGGGCGAGCAGTACTTC.

The chain employs TRBV21-1 and TRBJ1-3; TRBD1, the table's D call, was not compared with the DNA. TRBV21-1 is designated a pseudogene. The CDR3 has 15 amino acids. This CDR3 reads CASSKVTGSGNTIYF. CDR3 nucleotides: TGTGCCAGCAGCAAAGTCACAGGCTCTGGAAACACCATATATTTT.

In its sample, this clone was seen once. This chain uses TRBV28 with TRBJ1-1, with D perhaps matching TRBD1 (6 bases). Germline V gene data show CDR1 as MDHEN and CDR2 as SYDVKM. Trimming left V 2 bases short and J 5 bases short, with 18 bases between. This CDR3 comprises 16 residues. CDR3 in amino acids: CASSLGGGDVQTEAFF. The CDR3 coding sequence is TGTGCCAGCAGTTTAGGCGGGGGCGATGTACAAACTGAAGCTTTCTTT. Full variable domain (missing parts from reference TRBV28 and TRBJ1-1): DVKVTQSSRYLVKRTGEKVFLECVQDMDHENMFWYRQDPGLGLRLIYFSYDVKMKEKGDIPEGYSVSREKKERFSLILESASTNQTSMYLCASSLGGGDVQTEAFFGQGTRLTVV.

This rearrangement joins TRBV12-5 to TRBJ1-1; a weak D match, TRBD1 (6 bases). The CDR3 runs to 13 residues. Germline CDR1 and CDR2: LGHNT and FRNRAP. The ends were cut back, 1 base at V and 7 bases at J, with 10 bases in the middle. Written as DNA, the CDR3 is TGTGCTAGTGGTTTGGGGACAGCCAGTGAAGCTTTCTTT. This encodes CASGLGTASEAFF.

This clone came up once. This sequence joins TRBV7-9 and TRBJ1-2, with D possibly being TRBD1 (6 bases). From germline, CDR1 is SEHNR and CDR2 FQNEAQ (reference sequence). There are 15 residues in the CDR3. The V and J ends lost 3 bases and 5 bases respectively, with 16 bases between them. CDR3 amino acids: CASSLSDWGLYGYTF. The CDR3 DNA reads as TGTGCCAGCAGCTTGTCAGATTGGGGGCTTTATGGCTACACCTTC.

The chain recombines TRBV3-1 (or the pseudogene TRBV3-2) with TRBJ2-5; 8 nucleotides match TRBD2. J was trimmed by 2 bases and V by 4 bases; bases with no gene match: 3. CDR1 is LGHDT and CDR2 is YNNKEL in the germline V gene (reference sequence). The CDR3 loop spans 14 amino acids. CDR3 DNA: TGTGCCAGCAGCCTACTAGCGGCACAAGAGACCCAGTACTTC. Protein: CASSLLAAQETQYF.

The chain is built from TRBV2 and TRBJ1-3; unclear D gene. The CDR3 is 12 amino acids. V was trimmed by 8 bases and J by 4 bases, leaving 9 bases between them. Germline V lookup: CDR1 SNHLY, CDR2 FYNNEI. The CDR3 DNA sequence: TGTGCCAGCGCGGTCTCCGGAAACACCATATATTTT. It encodes CASAVSGNTIYF.

V usage is TRBV5-5 and J usage is TRBJ2-7; 8 bases line up with TRBD2. The CDR3 consists of 13 residues. The V segment lost 4 bases and the J segment 5 bases; nucleotides outside the gene matches: 5. Germline V gene sequence: CDR1 SGHKS, CDR2 YYEKEE (reference sequence). The CDR3 DNA reads as TGTGCCAGCAGCAAATTCGGGGGGGACGAGCAGTACTTC. Translating gives CASSKFGGDEQYF.

The chain links TRBV29-1 to TRBJ1-1, with 10 bases identical to TRBD1. The CDR3 has 14 residues. The V gene's germline CDR1 is SQVTM and CDR2 ANQGSEA. The CDR3 DNA reads TGCACCACCGGCCGGACAGGGGGAGGAACTGAAGCTTTCTTT. Protein sequence: CTTGRTGGGTEAFF.

The chain is built from TRBV6-2 or TRBV6-3 and TRBJ2-7, with 7 bases aligning to TRBD2. Germline V CDR1 and CDR2: MNHEY, SVGEGT. The CDR3 covers 16 residues. V was clipped by 0 bases and J by 6 bases; unmatched bases: 11. CDR3 residues: CASSYSRSGKPLEQYF. The CDR3 bases are TGTGCCAGCAGTTACTCGAGAAGCGGGAAACCTCTCGAGCAGTACTTC.

The V and J genes are TRBV19 and TRBJ2-1; TRBD2 aligns across 11 bases. Germline V lookup: CDR1 LNHDA, CDR2 SQIVND (reference sequence). The CDR3 spans 17 residues. J was trimmed by 8 bases and V by 3 bases; bases with no gene match: 12. CDR3 sequence (DNA): TGTGCCAGTAGTATGACTAGCGGGGCGTCTTTGCGGCATGAGCAGTTCTTC. This gives the protein CASSMTSGASLRHEQFF. Full variable domain (remainder filled in from reference TRBV19 and TRBJ2-1): DGGITQSPKYLFRKEGQNVTLSCEQNLNHDAMYWYRQDPGQGLRLIYYSQIVNDFQKGDIAEGYSVSREKKESFPLTVTSAQKNPTAFYLCASSMTSGASLRHEQFFGPGTRLTVL.

V gene TRBV11-2 combines with J gene TRBJ2-1, with 7 bases that match TRBD2. The CDR3 covers 14 residues. Germline assignment: CDR1 SGHAT and CDR2 FQNNGV. V gave up 5 bases and J gave up 1 base; unmatched junction bases: 2. This chain's CDR3 is CASSRAGSYNEQFF. DNA for the CDR3: TGTGCCAGCAGCCGAGCGGGATCCTACAATGAGCAGTTCTTC.

This clone was seen once. The chain carries TRBV5-1 and TRBJ1-6; D may be TRBD1 (5 bases). CDR3 length: 13 amino acids. V was clipped by 7 bases and J by 7 bases, with 12 bases between them. The V gene's germline CDR1 is SGHRS and CDR2 YFSETQ. In nucleotides, the CDR3 is TGCGCCAGCGGGTCGGGGGTAAATTCACCCCTCCACTTT. It codes for CASGSGVNSPLHF.

The chain uses TRBV19 and TRBJ1-3, with D tentatively TRBD1 (5 bases). Trimming took off 7 bases at V and 4 bases at J, with 17 bases between the two ends. This CDR3 comprises 15 residues. Germline V lookup: CDR1 LNHDA, CDR2 SQIVND (reference sequence). CDR3 protein: CASTYQGAAGNTIYF. CDR3 bases: TGTGCCAGTACCTATCAAGGGGCGGCAGGAAACACCATATATTTT.

The gene calls are TRBV28 and TRBJ1-2; 11 nucleotides align to TRBD1. The CDR3 is made up of 17 amino acids. Germline trimming cut 7 bases from V and 7 bases from J; bases unmatched to any gene: 17. From germline, CDR1 is MDHEN and CDR2 SYDVKM. The CDR3 sequence: CASNLQSLRTGGSGYTF. The CDR3 DNA reads TGTGCCAGCAACCTCCAATCACTGCGGACAGGGGGCTCTGGCTACACCTTC.

The chain employs TRBV11-2 and TRBJ2-1; TRBD1 might be the D (6 bases). The germline CDR1 and CDR2 sequences are SGHAT and FQNNGV. Trimming removed 5 bases at V and 10 bases at J, with 12 bases between. The CDR3 has 12 amino acids. CDR3 DNA sequence: TGTGCCAGCAGCCTCACAGGGAACGAGCAGTTCTTC. Translated, it gives CASSLTGNEQFF.

This chain joins TRBV3-1 (or the pseudogene TRBV3-2) and TRBJ1-2, with 9 bases aligning to TRBD1. V lost 1 base, J lost 6 bases, and 3 bases stayed unmatched. The CDR3 covers 14 residues. Looked up from germline, CDR1 is LGHDT and CDR2 is YNNKEL (reference sequence). DNA of the CDR3: TGTGCCAGCAGCCAAGGACAGGGGGTAAATGGCTACACCTTC. As protein: CASSQGQGVNGYTF.

CDR3 bases: TGTGCCAGCAGTTACACACAGCTCACAGATACGCAGTATTTT. Translating gives CASSYTQLTDTQYF. J is TRBJ2-3 and V is TRBV6-5; D remains unclear. V was cut by 2 bases and J by 2 bases, with 8 bases left in between. Germline CDR1 MNHEY, CDR2 SVGAGI. The CDR3 contains 14 residues.

The DNA of the CDR3 is TGTGCCAGCTCACCAGAGGAGGGGAATCAGCCCCAGCATTTT. Translation: CASSPEEGNQPQHF. This chain joins TRBV18 and TRBJ1-5; tentative D call: TRBD1 (5 bases). This CDR3 contains 14 residues. V was trimmed by 2 bases and J by 4 bases, leaving 9 bases between them. The germline gives CDR1 KGHSH, CDR2 LQKENI.

The V call is TRBV5-6, the J call TRBJ1-3, with D perhaps TRBD1 (6 bases). There are 15 residues in the CDR3. The V end was cut by 4 bases, the J end by 3 bases, with 14 bases between. Germline CDR1 is SGHDT and CDR2 is YYEEEE. This CDR3 reads CASSPTGPDGNTIYF. DNA for the CDR3: TGTGCCAGCAGCCCAACAGGGCCTGATGGAAACACCATATATTTT.

This chain connects TRBV28 to TRBJ1-4, with D perhaps matching TRBD1 (6 bases). There are 20 residues in the CDR3. CDR1 and CDR2 from the germline V gene are MDHEN and SYDVKM. Trimming shortened V by 6 bases and J by 4 bases, and 30 bases separated the two germline ends. CDR3 DNA sequence: TGTGCCAGCAGGCGAAACTCCGGGAAGAGGGGGTTGGTTGGTAATGAAAAACTGTTTTTT. Protein sequence: CASRRNSGKRGLVGNEKLFF.

CDR3 in amino acids: CASGTGGDPILNNYGYTF. In DNA, the CDR3 is TGTGCCAGCGGGACAGGGGGCGACCCCATTCTCAATAACTATGGCTACACCTTC. The chain has TRBV27 and TRBJ1-2, with 12 bases matching TRBD1. Germline V lookup: CDR1 MNHEY, CDR2 SMNVEV (reference sequence). This CDR3 spans 18 amino acids. J lost 1 base, V lost 8 bases, and 14 bases had no gene match.

This clone appeared a few times. The chain is built from TRBV28 and TRBJ1-4, with 7 bases aligning to TRBD1. V was clipped by 4 bases and J by 7 bases; unmatched bases: 9. Germline V gives CDR1 MDHEN, CDR2 SYDVKM. This CDR3 region has 15 residues. The CDR3 nucleotides are TGTGCCAGCAGTTCCTCGGACAGGTTAGGTGAAAAACTGTTTTTT. This sequence encodes CASSSSDRLGEKLFF. The full variable domain, with the rest looked up from reference TRBV28 and TRBJ1-4, is DVKVTQSSRYLVKRTGEKVFLECVQDMDHENMFWYRQDPGLGLRLIYFSYDVKMKEKGDIPEGYSVSREKKERFSLILESASTNQTSMYLCASSSSDRLGEKLFFGSGTQLSVL.

This clone was picked up one time. This sequence joins TRBV6-5 and TRBJ2-7, with 9 positions matching TRBD1. The CDR3 sequence is 12 residues long. Unmatched junction bases numbered 4, after V lost 6 bases and J lost 7 bases. Germline V gives CDR1 MNHEY, CDR2 SVGAGI. The CDR3 protein is CASSRDREEQYF. DNA for the CDR3: TGTGCCAGCAGCCGGGACAGGGAAGAGCAGTACTTC.

The chain couples TRBV15 to TRBJ1-3; a possible D gene is TRBD1 (6 bases). There are 16 residues in the CDR3. Germline-derived CDR1 and CDR2 are LNHNV and YYDKDF (reference sequence). V shed 0 bases and J shed 2 bases, with 11 bases lying between them. The CDR3 loop is CATSRDRGSAGNTIYF. CDR3 DNA: TGTGCCACCAGCAGAGACAGGGGATCGGCTGGAAACACCATATATTTT.

V and J are TRBV9 and TRBJ2-1; 7 nucleotides match TRBD2. The CDR3 is made up of 14 amino acids. The V and J ends lost 3 bases and 2 bases, in that order; junction bases with no gene match: 2. Per the germline V gene, CDR1 is SGDLS and CDR2 is YYNGEE. The CDR3 DNA reads as TGTGCCAGCAGCGCCGGACTAGCCTACAATGAGCAGTTCTTC. It translates to CASSAGLAYNEQFF.